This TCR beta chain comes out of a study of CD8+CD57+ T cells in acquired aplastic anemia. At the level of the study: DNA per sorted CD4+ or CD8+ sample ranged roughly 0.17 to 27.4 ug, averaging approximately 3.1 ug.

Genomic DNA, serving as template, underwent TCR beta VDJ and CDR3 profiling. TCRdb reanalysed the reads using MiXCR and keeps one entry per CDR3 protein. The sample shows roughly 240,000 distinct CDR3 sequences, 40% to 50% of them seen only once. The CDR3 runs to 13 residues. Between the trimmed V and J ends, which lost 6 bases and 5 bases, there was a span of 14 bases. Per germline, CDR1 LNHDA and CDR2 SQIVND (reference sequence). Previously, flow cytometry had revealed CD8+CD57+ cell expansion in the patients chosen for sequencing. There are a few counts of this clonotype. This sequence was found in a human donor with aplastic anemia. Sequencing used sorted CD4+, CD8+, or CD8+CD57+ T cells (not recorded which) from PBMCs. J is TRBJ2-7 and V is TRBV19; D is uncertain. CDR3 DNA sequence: TGTGCCAGTAGCCCGGACCGCACCGACGAGCAGTACTTC. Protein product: CASSPDRTDEQYF. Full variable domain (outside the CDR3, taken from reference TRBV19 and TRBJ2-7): DGGITQSPKYLFRKEGQNVTLSCEQNLNHDAMYWYRQDPGQGLRLIYYSQIVNDFQKGDIAEGYSVSREKKESFPLTVTSAQKNPTAFYLCASSPDRTDEQYFGPGTRLTVT.